A single sample gave rise to the 17 T cell receptor beta chains below, sequenced in a study of cytomegalovirus exposure and HLA in healthy donors. Use of 60 Vbeta and 13 Jbeta primers characterized the PCR. The data were produced by immunoSEQ multiplex PCR, yet TCRdb's version contains in-frame clones alone and is incomplete. The sample consists of approximately 150,000 clones, under 75% of them appearing once. Source material: PBMCs. The receptors stem from a woman aged 55-70 years in good health and CMV-seropositive.

J is TRBJ2-4 and V is TRBV5-5; 10 bases fit TRBD1. V lost 2 bases, J lost 8 bases, and 4 bases stayed unmatched. This CDR3 has 14 amino acids. Germline CDR1 is SGHKS and CDR2 is YYEKEE (reference sequence). Here the CDR3 DNA reads TGTGCCAGCAGCTTTGGGACAGGGGTTGACATTCAGTACTTC. Translation gives CASSFGTGVDIQYF.

The V gene is TRBV7-9, the J gene TRBJ2-3, with D hard to call. Germline V CDR1 and CDR2: SEHNR, FQNEAQ (reference sequence). There are 13 residues in the CDR3. Trimming removed 7 bases at V and 1 base at J, with 9 bases between. This CDR3 is CASTEVGTDTQYF. The CDR3 DNA reads TGTGCCAGCACCGAGGTCGGCACAGATACGCAGTATTTT. The full variable domain, its missing parts supplied by reference TRBV7-9 and TRBJ2-3, is DTGVSQNPRHKITKRGQNVTFRCDPISEHNRLYWYRQTLGQGPEFLTYFQNEAQLEKSRLLSDRFSAERPKGSFSTLEIQRTEQGDSAMYLCASTEVGTDTQYFGPGTRLTVL.

This chain joins TRBV7-2 and TRBJ2-2; tentative D call: TRBD1 (5 bases). V lost 4 bases and J 5 bases, leaving 8 bases between the germline ends. The germline V gene has CDR1 SGHTA and CDR2 FQGNSA. This CDR3 is 13 amino acids long. The chain's CDR3 is CASSSRQTGELFF. The CDR3 region has the DNA TGTGCCAGCAGCTCCCGACAGACCGGGGAGCTGTTTTTT.

By share, this clone counts as medium-sized. The chain has TRBV6-6 and TRBJ2-1; D possibly corresponds to TRBD2 (6 bases). The V gene lost 2 bases and the J gene lost 10 bases, with 12 bases spanning the gap. CDR3 length equals 13 residues. Germline-derived CDR1 and CDR2 are MNHNY and SVGAGI (reference sequence). The CDR3 DNA reads as TGTGCCAGCAGTTACCAGGGACTTCCGGAGCAGTTCTTC. This translates into CASSYQGLPEQFF.

The chain is built from TRBV9 and TRBJ2-7; a possible D gene is TRBD2 (6 bases). Germline V lookup: CDR1 SGDLS, CDR2 YYNGEE. This CDR3 has 15 residues. V lost 4 bases and J 6 bases, leaving 20 bases between the germline ends. The CDR3 sequence is CASSPRRADNSEQYF. CDR3 nucleotide sequence: TGTGCCAGCAGCCCCCGGAGGGCCGATAACTCCGAGCAGTACTTC.

A note on this clone: Relative to the germline gene, one junction end is altered; a read error may explain this. The CDR3 DNA reads TGTGCTAGCAGCTTCCAGGGCAGCACAGATACGCAGTATTTT. Amino acid sequence: CASSFQGSTDTQYF. This rearrangement joins TRBV7-3 to TRBJ2-3, with D possibly being TRBD1 (5 bases). This CDR3 spans 14 amino acids. In germline, CDR1 is SGHTA, CDR2 FQGTGA.

This clone was found a few times. The chain carries TRBV30 and TRBJ1-2; 8 bases align to TRBD1. This CDR3 has 11 amino acids. V shed 5 bases, J shed 5 bases, and the junction held 1 base outside the gene matches. Looked up from germline, CDR1 is GTSNPN and CDR2 is SVGIG (reference sequence). CDR3 sequence: CAWQGAYGYTF. CDR3 DNA: TGTGCCTGGCAGGGGGCTTATGGCTACACCTTC. Full variable domain (remainder filled in from reference TRBV30 and TRBJ1-2): SQTIHQWPATLVQPVGSPLSLECTVEGTSNPNLYWYRQAAGRGLQLLFYSVGIGQISSEVPQNLSASRPQDRQFILSSKKLLLSDSGFYLCAWQGAYGYTFGSGTRLTVV.

In nucleotides, the CDR3 is TGCGCCAGCAGTGAGTGGCGGGAGGGCCTTCAGGAGACCCAGTACTTC. Residues: CASSEWREGLQETQYF. This chain uses TRBV10-2 with TRBJ2-5, with 9 bases aligning to TRBD2. The CDR3 runs 16 residues. V gave up 1 base and J gave up 5 bases; unmatched junction bases: 8. Per germline, CDR1 WSHSY and CDR2 SAAADI.

The chain has TRBV30 and TRBJ1-2; D is possibly TRBD1 (5 bases). This CDR3 has 13 residues. With 1 base removed from V and 4 bases from J, the gap between germline ends came to 10 bases. CDR1 GTSNPN and CDR2 SVGIG come from the germline V gene (reference sequence). CDR3 in amino acids: CAWSATGRYGYTF. The CDR3 region has the DNA TGTGCCTGGAGTGCTACAGGCCGCTATGGCTACACCTTC.

This rearrangement joins TRBV10-3 to TRBJ2-1, with TRBD1 matching over 9 bases. V was pared by 4 bases and J by 4 bases, with 5 bases of the junction left unmatched. CDR1 ENHRY and CDR2 SYGVKD come from the germline V gene. The length of the CDR3 is 15 residues. DNA for the CDR3: TGTGCCATCAGTGTGGGGACAGGGACATACAATGAGCAGTTCTTC. Its translation: CAISVGTGTYNEQFF.

This sequence joins TRBV6-5 and TRBJ2-3; TRBD1 might be the D (6 bases). Trimming removed 2 bases from V and 2 bases from J, with 11 bases in between. Germline V gene data show CDR1 as MNHEY and CDR2 as SVGAGI. This CDR3 contains 15 residues. For the CDR3, the DNA is TGTGCCAGCAGTTACGGTTCAGGGGACACAGATACGCAGTATTTT. Amino acid sequence: CASSYGSGDTDTQYF.

This clone was counted a few times. J is TRBJ2-1 and V is TRBV5-1; 16 nucleotides match TRBD2. The CDR3 contains 18 residues. The trim removed 4 bases at V and 3 bases at J, leaving 7 bases unmatched. Germline CDR1 and CDR2: SGHRS and YFSETQ. Here the CDR3 DNA reads TGCGCCAGCAGCGGGATGGGACTAGCGGGAGGGTTCTACAATGAGCAGTTCTTC. Its protein is CASSGMGLAGGFYNEQFF.

The chain has TRBV27 and TRBJ2-5, with no clear D. V was clipped by 9 bases and J by 1 base, with 12 bases between them. The CDR3 is made up of 13 amino acids. Germline V gene data show CDR1 as MNHEY and CDR2 as SMNVEV (reference sequence). The CDR3 DNA sequence: TGTGCCAGTCGTTTCGCGGTCCAAGAGACCCAGTACTTC. Its translation: CASRFAVQETQYF.

The chain joins TRBV10-2 to TRBJ2-1, with D possibly TRBD2 on 5 matching bases. The germline V and J ends were trimmed by 10 bases and 4 bases, with 17 bases remaining between them. There are 14 residues in the CDR3. Germline V gene lookup returns CDR1 WSHSY and CDR2 SAAADI. The DNA of the CDR3 is TGCGCCACCCGTGCGGGTTTATCATACAATGAGCAGTTCTTC. Encoded protein: CATRAGLSYNEQFF.

This clone was recorded a few times. The chain couples TRBV5-1 to TRBJ1-4; 7 bases map to TRBD1. The V segment lost 1 base and the J segment 1 base; nucleotides outside the gene matches: 4. The CDR3 has 16 amino acids. CDR1 SGHRS and CDR2 YFSETQ come from the germline V gene. The CDR3 nucleotides are TGCGCCAGCAGCTTGACCCGGACAGGAACTAATGAAAAACTGTTTTTT. Amino acids: CASSLTRTGTNEKLFF.

This clone was counted a few times. The chain has TRBV5-4 and TRBJ1-1; 11 bases are a match to TRBD1. This CDR3 has 14 residues. The V segment lost 6 bases and the J segment 7 bases; nucleotides outside the gene matches: 8. Germline CDR1 reads SGHNT; CDR2 reads YYREEE (reference sequence). For the CDR3, the DNA is TGTGCCAGCACGACCACGGGACAGGGGGTTGAAGCTTTCTTT. Its protein is CASTTTGQGVEAFF.

The table lists this clone with a count of one. The J gene is TRBJ2-5, the V gene TRBV27; 7 bases match TRBD2. CDR3 length: 15 residues. The junction had 12 bases not matched to a gene; V was cut back by 7 bases and J by 4 bases. Germline V lookup: CDR1 MNHEY, CDR2 SMNVEV (reference sequence). CDR3 in DNA: TGTGCCAGCACCAGTATCGGGAGGTTGGGAGAGACCCAGTACTTC. Translated, it gives CASTSIGRLGETQYF.